This is a list of T cell receptor beta chains from one sample in a study of radiation and T cells in renal cell carcinoma. This table comes from immunoSEQ multiplex PCR, and its TCRdb copy is limited to in-frame clones, with some not included. In the table there are some 150,000 clones, over 80% of which are singletons. Sample: blood, taken from a patient whose treatment included radiotherapy and nephrectomy. These receptors originate from a woman aged 45-65 years with renal cell carcinoma. The CDR3 runs from the conserved cysteine through the conserved F or W. A D gene is named only where the DNA matches it firmly. Some rows have no size entry. The others give once, few or many, or a class for an expanded clone.

>-|TRBJ1-1|few|TRBV11-3
CASSLRGSTEAFF
TGTGCCAGCAGCTTAAGGGGTTCCACTGAAGCTTTCTTT
>-|TRBJ1-1|-|TRBV6-6
CASRHLEAFF
TGTGCCAGCAGACACCTTGAAGCTTTCTTT
>-|TRBJ1-1|-|TRBV18
CASSPRGEQKRAFF
TGTGCCAGCTCACCACGGGGGGAGCAAAAGAGAGCTTTCTTT
>TRBD2|TRBJ2-3|-|TRBV4-3
CASSQEGTSGHTDTQYF
TGCGCCAGCAGCCAAGAGGGGACTAGCGGACACACAGATACGCAGTATTTT
>TRBD1|TRBJ1-1|-|TRBV7-9
CASSLRDRGTEAFF
TGTGCCAGCAGCTTAAGGGACAGGGGGACTGAAGCTTTCTTT
>TRBD1|TRBJ2-5|-|TRBV6-1
CASSVVSGTGDETQYF
TGTGCCAGCAGTGTAGTTTCCGGGACAGGGGATGAGACCCAGTACTTC
>TRBD1|TRBJ1-3|-|TRBV2
CASNRDRVVGNTIYF
TGTGCCAGCAATCGGGACAGGGTAGTGGGAAACACCATATATTTT
>-|TRBJ2-7|-|TRBV7-8
CASSPPYRVPEQYF
TGTGCCAGCAGCCCCCCCTACAGGGTTCCCGAGCAGTACTTC
>TRBD1|TRBJ2-7|-|TRBV5-1
CASTLYDRGLSEQYF
TGCGCCAGCACCCTTTACGACAGGGGGCTCAGCGAGCAGTACTTC
>-|TRBJ2-4|-|TRBV21-1
CAGTSPEGTKNIQYF
TGTGCCGGGACTTCGCCTGAAGGGACCAAAAACATTCAGTACTTC
>TRBD2|TRBJ2-3|-|TRBV10-3
CAISGVSGEITDTQYF
TGTGCCATCAGTGGCGTTAGCGGGGAAATCACAGATACGCAGTATTTT
>-|TRBJ2-2|-|TRBV6-5
CASYPGTGELFF
TGTGCCTCCTACCCAGGCACCGGGGAGCTGTTTTTT
>TRBD1|TRBJ1-2|-|TRBV29-1
CSVGTGGALGYTF
TGCAGCGTTGGGACAGGGGGCGCCCTCGGCTACACCTTC
>-|TRBJ1-1|-|TRBV6-1
CASSDSGTLNTEAFF
TGTGCCAGCAGTGATTCCGGGACATTGAACACTGAAGCTTTCTTT
>-|TRBJ1-1|-|TRBV6-5
CASSYNTNTEAFF
TGTGCCAGCAGTTACAACACGAACACTGAAGCTTTCTTT
>-|TRBJ1-2|once|TRBV19
CASSLQGSYTF
TGTGCCAGTAGTCTACAGGGAAGCTACACCTTC
>-|TRBJ2-1|-|TRBV19
CASSPDHNEQFF
TGTGCCAGTAGTCCGGACCACAATGAGCAGTTCTTC
>-|TRBJ2-7|-|TRBV7-2
CASSPRPGYEQYF
TGTGCCAGCAGCCCCCGACCGGGCTACGAGCAGTACTTC
>-|TRBJ1-1|-|TRBV14
CASSQGLSNTEAFF
TGTGCCAGCAGCCAAGGGCTGTCGAACACTGAAGCTTTCTTT
>-|TRBJ1-2|-|TRBV2
CASSKDRSYGYTF
TGTGCCAGCAGCAAAGACCGAAGCTATGGCTACACCTTC
>-|TRBJ1-2|-|TRBV11-2
CASSLEGLGYTF
TGTGCCAGCAGCTTAGAAGGGCTTGGCTACACCTTC
>-|TRBJ2-1|-|TRBV19
CASTGGFSSNEQFF
TGTGCCAGTACCGGGGGATTCTCGAGCAATGAGCAGTTCTTC
>TRBD1|TRBJ1-1|-|TRBV29-1
CSAEYPQGALEAFF
TGCAGCGCGGAATACCCCCAGGGGGCGCTAGAGGCTTTCTTT
>-|TRBJ1-2|-|TRBV6-5
CASSYSTASYGYTF
TGTGCCAGCAGTTACTCGACAGCTTCATATGGCTACACCTTC
>-|TRBJ1-1|once|TRBV14
CASSQQANTEAFF
TGTGCCAGCAGCCAACAGGCGAACACTGAAGCTTTCTTT
>TRBD2|TRBJ2-3|-|TRBV6-7
CASSYQTSGGYTDTQYF
TGTGCCAGCAGTTATCAGACTAGCGGGGGATACACAGATACGCAGTATTTT
>-|TRBJ2-1|-|TRBV7-9
CASSLVGPEQFF
TGTGCCAGCAGCTTGGTAGGGCCTGAGCAGTTCTTC
>-|TRBJ1-1|few|TRBV6-1
CARGDGTEAFF
TGTGCCAGGGGGGACGGCACTGAAGCTTTCTTT
>TRBD2|TRBJ2-3|-|TRBV7-2
CASSLSGATTDTQYF
TGTGCCAGCAGTTTAAGCGGGGCGACCACAGATACGCAGTATTTT
>TRBD1|TRBJ1-2|-|TRBV6-1
CASSGSIGQGRAYYGYTF
TGTGCCAGCAGTGGCTCTATCGGACAGGGGAGGGCCTACTATGGCTACACCTTC
>-|TRBJ2-2|-|TRBV12-5
CASAANTGELFF
TGTGCTAGTGCAGCCAACACCGGGGAGCTGTTTTTT
>TRBD1|TRBJ2-7|-|TRBV4-3
CASSLGQGDDEQYF
TGCGCCAGCAGCCTGGGACAGGGGGACGACGAGCAGTACTTC
>TRBD2|TRBJ2-5|-|TRBV11-2
CASSWRLAGVETQYF
TGTGCCAGCAGCTGGCGACTAGCGGGGGTGGAGACCCAGTACTTC
>TRBD1|TRBJ2-3|-|TRBV7-8
CASTPLDRASTDTQYF
TGTGCCAGCACGCCCTTAGACAGGGCTAGCACAGATACGCAGTATTTT
>TRBD1|TRBJ1-1|-|TRBV18
CASSPQGRTEAFF
TGTGCCAGCTCCCCACAGGGGAGGACTGAAGCTTTCTTT
>-|TRBJ1-2|-|TRBV7-9
CASSLEQAQGGYTF
TGTGCCAGCAGCTTAGAGCAAGCCCAGGGCGGCTACACCTTC
>-|TRBJ2-2|-|TRBV7-3
CASSLTGELFF
TGTGCCAGCAGCTTGACCGGGGAGCTGTTTTTT
>TRBD2|TRBJ2-3|-|TRBV6-5
CASSFGGGLTDTQYF
TGTGCCAGCAGTTTCGGCGGGGGGCTCACAGATACGCAGTATTTT
>TRBD2|TRBJ2-4|-|TRBV7-2
CASSWGGNIQYF
TGTGCCAGCAGTTGGGGAGGGAACATTCAGTACTTC
>-|TRBJ1-1|-|TRBV7-9
CASSLGVGVETEAFF
TGTGCCAGCAGCTTAGGGGTTGGGGTAGAGACTGAAGCTTTCTTT
>TRBD1|TRBJ2-3|once|TRBV6-1
CASTADRGRTDTQYF
TGTGCCAGCACCGCGGACAGGGGGCGGACAGATACGCAGTATTTT
>-|TRBJ2-6|-|TRBV6-5
CASSSRGPGANVLTF
TGTGCCAGCAGTTCTCGGGGACCTGGGGCCAACGTCCTGACTTTC
>-|TRBJ1-1|-|TRBV10-2
CASSGGGVGTEAFF
TGCGCCAGCAGCGGGGGGGGCGTAGGTACTGAAGCTTTCTTT
>-|TRBJ2-5|-|TRBV10-3
CAISEYGGGGETQYF
TGTGCCATCAGTGAGTACGGGGGAGGAGGAGAGACCCAGTACTTC
>-|TRBJ1-5|-|TRBV7-8
CASSLEGQYSNQPQHF
TGTGCCAGCAGCTTAGAGGGTCAGTATAGCAATCAGCCCCAGCATTTT
>-|TRBJ1-2|-|TRBV7-9
CASRSGSSHTNYGYTF
TGTGCCAGTCGGTCGGGGAGCTCACATACTAACTATGGCTACACCTTC
>TRBD1|TRBJ2-3|-|TRBV19
CASRTGQVTDTQYF
TGTGCCAGTCGGACGGGACAGGTCACAGATACGCAGTATTTT
>-|TRBJ2-2|-|TRBV7-3
CASSKWAGANGELFF
TGTGCCAGCAGCAAATGGGCAGGGGCGAACGGGGAGCTGTTTTTT
>TRBD2|TRBJ2-2|-|TRBV9
CASSVGGGITGELFF
TGTGCCAGCAGCGTAGGCGGGGGGATTACCGGGGAGCTGTTTTTT
>TRBD1|TRBJ1-5|-|TRBV15
CATSRVRDRAGGEPQHF
TGTGCCACCAGCAGAGTCCGGGACAGGGCAGGAGGGGAGCCCCAGCATTTT
>TRBD1|TRBJ1-4|-|TRBV11-2
CASSSRVNRGHEKLFF
TGTGCCAGCAGCTCCAGGGTGAACAGGGGGCATGAAAAACTGTTTTTT
>TRBD1|TRBJ1-3|-|TRBV7-8
CASSRTDRGRSSGNTIYF
TGTGCCAGCAGCCGTACGGACAGGGGTCGGTCCTCTGGAAACACCATATATTTT
>TRBD1|TRBJ2-7|few|TRBV4-1
CASSPGPGTVGYEQYF
TGCGCCAGCAGCCCGGGTCCCGGGACAGTGGGCTACGAGCAGTACTTC